This is a list of T cell receptor beta chains from one sample in a study of T-cell reconstitution after alpha-beta-depleted transplantation in children. MiXCR was run by TCRdb on the PCR reads, yielding one entry per CDR3 protein. The table has a few hundred thousand distinct CDR3 sequences, 25% to 30% seen once; the top ten hold about a third. The specimen was PBMCs, collected before TCRalphabeta/CD19-depleted stem cell transplant. The receptors come from a boy younger than two with Wiskott-Aldrich syndrome, due to receive a stem cell transplant. The CDR3 runs from the conserved cysteine through the conserved F or W. The order of the fields is clone size, D gene, V gene, J gene, CDR3 protein, CDR3 DNA. D genes are given only for firm matches. Clone size is shown for a subset of rows, as once, few, many or a class of expanded clone.

few	NA	TRBV20-1	TRBJ2-2	CSALIPTGFHRNTGELFF	TGCAGTGCTTTAATTCCGACGGGATTCCACCGGAACACCGGGGAGCTGTTTTTT
many	NA	TRBV5-1	TRBJ2-5	CASSLGLGETQYF	TGCGCCAGCAGCTTGGGGCTAGGCGAGACCCAGTACTTC
NA	NA	TRBV4-1	TRBJ2-2	CARRTGANTGELFF	TGCGCCAGGCGAACGGGGGCGAACACCGGGGAGCTGTTTTTT
NA	TRBD1	TRBV28	TRBJ2-1	CASSLRQGPNEQFF	TGTGCCAGCAGTTTAAGACAGGGGCCCAATGAGCAGTTCTTC
few	NA	TRBV20-1	TRBJ2-5	CSAERGGETQYF	TGCAGTGCTGAGCGAGGAGGAGAGACCCAGTACTTC
few	NA	TRBV10-2	TRBJ2-7	CASTTTPGEQYF	TGCGCCAGCACCACCACCCCGGGGGAGCAGTACTTC
NA	NA	TRBV7-2	TRBJ2-3	CASSSLGVDTQYF	TGTGCCAGCAGCTCGCTAGGGGTAGATACGCAGTATTTT
few	TRBD1	TRBV7-9	TRBJ1-1	CASSLGIGVGGSRRAFF	TGTGCCAGCAGCTTAGGTATTGGTGTAGGGGGCTCCAGGAGAGCTTTCTTT
NA	NA	TRBV6-1	TRBJ2-1	CASLKPGQAWGEPYNEQFF	TGTGCCAGCCTGAAACCGGGACAAGCATGGGGGGAGCCTTACAATGAGCAGTTCTTC
NA	NA	TRBV20-1	TRBJ1-2	CSVKGNYGYTF	TGCAGTGTAAAGGGGAACTATGGCTACACCTTC
few	NA	TRBV5-1	TRBJ2-3	CASSTGPDTQYF	TGCGCCAGCAGCACAGGGCCGGATACGCAGTATTTT
NA	TRBD1	TRBV5-1	TRBJ1-1	CASSWGPTGMNTEAFF	TGCGCCAGCAGCTGGGGGCCGACAGGGATGAACACTGAAGCTTTCTTT
NA	TRBD2	TRBV4-2	TRBJ2-1	CASSQVALAGGPGNEQFF	TGTGCCAGCAGCCAAGTAGCACTAGCGGGAGGGCCAGGAAATGAGCAGTTCTTC
few	NA	TRBV5-1	TRBJ1-1	CASSPAGMNTEAFF	TGCGCCAGCAGCCCTGCCGGGATGAACACTGAAGCTTTCTTT
once	TRBD1	TRBV5-1	TRBJ2-5	CASNIQGTQETQYF	TGCGCCAGCAACATACAGGGGACCCAAGAGACCCAGTACTTC
few	TRBD2	TRBV5-1	TRBJ2-1	CASSSAGVYEQFF	TGCGCCAGCAGCTCTGCGGGAGTATATGAGCAGTTCTTC
NA	TRBD1	TRBV2	TRBJ2-2	CASSGDRGSNTGELFF	TGTGCCAGCAGTGGGGACAGGGGGAGTAACACCGGGGAGCTGTTTTTT
NA	TRBD2	TRBV4-2	TRBJ2-3	CASSQGTGGATDTQYF	TGTGCCAGCAGCCAAGGAACGGGAGGCGCAACAGATACGCAGTATTTT
NA	NA	TRBV6-5	TRBJ2-7	CASKLEGYEQYF	TGTGCCAGCAAATTGGAGGGATACGAGCAGTACTTC
few	NA	TRBV5-1	TRBJ2-1	CASKAQGPYNEQFF	TGCGCCAGCAAGGCGCAGGGGCCCTACAATGAGCAGTTCTTC
NA	NA	TRBV20-1	TRBJ2-2	CSARGFNPTTGELFF	TGCAGTGCTAGAGGTTTCAACCCGACCACCGGGGAGCTGTTTTTT
NA	NA	TRBV12-3/TRBV12-4	TRBJ2-3	CASTKGMGISTDTQYF	TGTGCCAGCACCAAAGGAATGGGGATTAGCACAGATACGCAGTATTTT
NA	TRBD1	TRBV2	TRBJ2-3	CASSFQGARGTDTQYF	TGTGCCAGCAGCTTCCAGGGGGCGCGGGGCACAGATACGCAGTATTTT
few	NA	TRBV12-3/TRBV12-4	TRBJ2-1	CASSSLDPSSYNEQFF	TGTGCCAGCAGTTCCCTGGACCCTAGCTCCTACAATGAGCAGTTCTTC
few	NA	TRBV29-1	TRBJ2-7	CSVVLGYEQYF	TGCAGCGTTGTCCTTGGCTACGAGCAGTACTTC
few	TRBD1	TRBV5-6	TRBJ1-2	CASSLGQGKGGYTF	TGTGCCAGCAGCCTGGGACAGGGCAAAGGTGGCTACACCTTC
NA	NA	TRBV5-5	TRBJ1-1	CASSLLYGTTEAFF	TGTGCCAGCAGCTTGTTGTATGGGACCACTGAAGCTTTCTTT
NA	TRBD1	TRBV5-1	TRBJ2-4	CASSLLGTGDKAKNIQYF	TGCGCCAGCAGCTTGTTGGGGACAGGGGATAAGGCCAAAAACATTCAGTACTTC
many	TRBD1	TRBV20-1	TRBJ2-7	CSARGQGTRYEQYF	TGCAGTGCTAGAGGACAGGGAACGCGGTACGAGCAGTACTTC
NA	NA	TRBV20-1	TRBJ2-5	CSARVGRQQETQYF	TGCAGTGCTAGGGTAGGACGGCAACAAGAGACCCAGTACTTC
few	TRBD2	TRBV7-3	TRBJ2-1	CASSLTSGRDSDEQFF	TGTGCCAGCAGCTTAACTAGCGGGAGGGATAGCGATGAGCAGTTCTTC
NA	NA	TRBV3-1	TRBJ1-5	CASSQAVRDQPQHF	TGTGCCAGCAGCCAAGCTGTCCGGGATCAGCCCCAGCATTTT
NA	TRBD1	TRBV12-3/TRBV12-4	TRBJ2-1	CASSPSQGALVNEQFF	TGTGCCAGCAGCCCCAGCCAGGGGGCATTGGTAAATGAGCAGTTCTTC
few	NA	TRBV27	TRBJ1-2	CASSSAGKLNYGYTF	TGTGCCAGCAGTTCCGCTGGCAAACTTAACTATGGCTACACCTTC
NA	NA	TRBV7-2	TRBJ2-3	CASSLGQGRGKMGTQYF	TGTGCCAGCAGCTTGGGGCAGGGTCGGGGGAAAATGGGTACGCAGTATTTT
NA	NA	TRBV11-2	TRBJ2-5	CASSSTQRETQYF	TGTGCCAGCAGCTCTACCCAGCGAGAGACCCAGTACTTC
few	TRBD2	TRBV20-1	TRBJ2-7	CSVGAGAYEQYF	TGCAGTGTGGGAGCGGGGGCCTACGAGCAGTACTTC
few	NA	TRBV7-6	TRBJ2-1	CASSPSGYEQFF	TGTGCCAGCAGCCCCTCGGGGTATGAGCAGTTCTTC
NA	NA	TRBV3-1	TRBJ1-4	CASSLRGRVNEKLFF	TGTGCCAGCAGCCTACGAGGGAGAGTTAATGAAAAACTGTTTTTT
few	TRBD1	TRBV20-1	TRBJ1-2	CSARGPGQGKGGYTF	TGCAGTGCTAGAGGGCCGGGACAGGGGAAAGGTGGCTACACCTTC